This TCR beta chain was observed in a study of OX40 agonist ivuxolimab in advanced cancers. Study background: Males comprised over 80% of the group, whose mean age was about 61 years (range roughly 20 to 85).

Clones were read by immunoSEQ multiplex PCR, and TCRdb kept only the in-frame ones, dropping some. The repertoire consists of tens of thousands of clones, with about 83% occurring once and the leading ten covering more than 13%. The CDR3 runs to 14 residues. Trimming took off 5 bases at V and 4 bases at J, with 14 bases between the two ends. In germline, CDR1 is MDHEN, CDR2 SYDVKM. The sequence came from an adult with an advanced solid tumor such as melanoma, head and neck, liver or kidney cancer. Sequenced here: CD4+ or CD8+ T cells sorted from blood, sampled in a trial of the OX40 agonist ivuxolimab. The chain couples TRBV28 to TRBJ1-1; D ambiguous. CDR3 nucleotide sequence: TGTGCCAGCAGTCTGGGGAGGAGCGGCACTGAAGCTTTCTTT. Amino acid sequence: CASSLGRSGTEAFF.